Following are 5 T cell receptor beta chains from one sample sequenced in a study of blood T cell repertoires in COVID-19 (TCRdb year 2020). The method behind the library was the immunoSEQ multiplex PCR assay. TCRdb obtained this table from immuneACCESS and retained in-frame rearrangements with V and J assigned. These tables miss some clones; where compared with another copy, unresolved V genes account for less than half of the shortfall, and the remainder is unexplained. Across this sample there are under 250,000 clones, with around four fifths seen only once. The ten largest clones represent about 3.6% of the sample. Sequenced: PBMCs or T cells enriched from blood (not recorded which). These receptors all come from a woman in her 40s who had been exposed to COVID-19.

The chain recombines TRBV27 with TRBJ1-5; 7 nucleotides align to TRBD1. In germline, CDR1 is MNHEY, CDR2 SMNVEV (reference sequence). This CDR3 spans 15 amino acids. Trimming at V came to 0 bases and at J to 6 bases, leaving 5 bases not matched to a gene. CDR3 DNA: TGTGCCAGCAGTTTATCAACAGGGGTCGGTCAGCCCCAGCATTTT. Its protein is CASSLSTGVGQPQHF.

V is TRBV6-6 and J is TRBJ2-2, with TRBD1 matching 9 bases. Germline V gives CDR1 MNHNY, CDR2 SVGAGI (reference sequence). V lost 6 bases, J lost 1 base, and 6 bases stayed unmatched. The CDR3 contains 16 residues. The DNA for the CDR3 is TGTGCCAGCAGCAAACGACAGGGGGTGAACACCGGGGAGCTGTTTTTT. As protein: CASSKRQGVNTGELFF.

This clone has only a few counts. The same CDR3 also results from other DNA sequences found in this sample. The chain is built from TRBV6-5 and TRBJ1-6, with D perhaps TRBD1 (5 bases). CDR1 is MNHEY and CDR2 is SVGAGI in the germline V gene. This CDR3 contains 14 residues. Between the trimmed V and J ends, which lost 3 bases and 8 bases, there was a span of 11 bases. CDR3 in DNA: TGTGCCAGCAGTTATCTAGGGGAAGATTCACCCCTCCACTTT. Encoded protein: CASSYLGEDSPLHF.

This chain connects TRBV6-5 to TRBJ1-2; 9 positions agree with TRBD1. This CDR3 is built from 14 residues. The V gene end was trimmed by 5 bases and the J gene end by 5 bases; junction bases not matched to a gene: 6. Germline V gene lookup returns CDR1 MNHEY and CDR2 SVGAGI. The CDR3 DNA reads as TGTGCCAGCAGTCCCTCGGGACAGGGATATGGCTACACCTTC. Translating it yields CASSPSGQGYGYTF.

In this sample, this clone turned up once. This chain links TRBV9 with TRBJ2-1; D ambiguous. Trimming pared 1 base from V and 0 bases from J, leaving 14 bases between. This CDR3 has 17 residues. Germline V gives CDR1 SGDLS, CDR2 YYNGEE. CDR3 DNA: TGTGCCAGCAGCGTATCGACCGGGTTCCGCTCCTACAATGAGCAGTTCTTC. It is translated as CASSVSTGFRSYNEQFF.